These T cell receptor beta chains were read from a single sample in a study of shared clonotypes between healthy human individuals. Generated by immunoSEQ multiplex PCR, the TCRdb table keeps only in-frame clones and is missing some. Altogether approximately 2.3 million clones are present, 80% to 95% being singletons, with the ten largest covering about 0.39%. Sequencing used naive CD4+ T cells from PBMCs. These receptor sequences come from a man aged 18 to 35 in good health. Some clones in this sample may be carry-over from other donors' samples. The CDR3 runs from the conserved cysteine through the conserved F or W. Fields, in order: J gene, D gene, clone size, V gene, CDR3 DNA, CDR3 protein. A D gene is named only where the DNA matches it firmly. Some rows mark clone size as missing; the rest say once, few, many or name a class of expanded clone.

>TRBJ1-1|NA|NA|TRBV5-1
TGCGCCAGCAGCTTGGAAGGCAGACTCACTGAAGCTTTCTTT
CASSLEGRLTEAFF
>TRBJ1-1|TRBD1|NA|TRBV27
TGTGCCAGCAGTTGGGGACAGAAAAACACTGAAGCTTTCTTT
CASSWGQKNTEAFF
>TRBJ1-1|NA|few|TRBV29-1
TGCAGCGTTACGAGACAGACGAACACTGAAGCTTTCTTT
CSVTRQTNTEAFF
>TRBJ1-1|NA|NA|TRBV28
TGTGCCAGCAGTTTACCCGGGGGGGGGAGAACTGAAGCTTTCTTT
CASSLPGGGRTEAFF
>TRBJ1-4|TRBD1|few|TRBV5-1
TGCGCCAGCAGCTACGGGGACAGTGAAAAACTGTTTTTT
CASSYGDSEKLFF
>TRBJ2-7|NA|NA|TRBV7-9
TGTGCCAGCAGCTTATCACTAGCATTCAATCGGAACGAGCAGTACTTC
CASSLSLAFNRNEQYF
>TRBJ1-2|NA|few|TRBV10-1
TGCGCCAGACGACAGTACTATGGCTACACCTTC
CARRQYYGYTF
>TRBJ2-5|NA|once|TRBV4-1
TGCGCCAGCAGCCTATCCCCTGCAGAGACCCAGTACTTC
CASSLSPAETQYF
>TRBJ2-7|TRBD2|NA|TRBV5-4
TGTGCCAGCAGCTCTACGACTAGCGGAGATCCCTACGAGCAGTACTTC
CASSSTTSGDPYEQYF
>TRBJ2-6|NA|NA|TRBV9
TGTGCCAGCAGCACAACCGGGCCTACTCTCGGGGCCAACGTCCTGACTTTC
CASSTTGPTLGANVLTF
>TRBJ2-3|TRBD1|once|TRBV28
TGTGCCAGCAGACAGGGGGGCACAGATACGCAGTATTTT
CASRQGGTDTQYF
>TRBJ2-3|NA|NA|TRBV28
TGTGCCAGCAGTTTTCTCGCCCCAGATACGCAGTATTTT
CASSFLAPDTQYF
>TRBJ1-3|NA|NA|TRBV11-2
TGTGCCAGCAGTTCCCCCCTCGGGGGGGGGTACACCATATATTTT
CASSSPLGGGYTIYF
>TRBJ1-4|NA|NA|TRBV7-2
TGTGCCAGCAGCTTTACAGGGCTTAGACTGTTTTTT
CASSFTGLRLFF
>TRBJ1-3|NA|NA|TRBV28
TGTGCCAGCAGTTTATTGTTCAGGGGCGCGGACACCATATATTTT
CASSLLFRGADTIYF
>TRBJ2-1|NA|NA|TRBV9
TGTGCCAGCAGCGGGAGCGCCTCCTACAATGAGCAGTTCTTC
CASSGSASYNEQFF
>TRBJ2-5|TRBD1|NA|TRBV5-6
TGTGCCAGCAGCTTGCGACAGGGGGCAACCCCACGCCCAGGGGAGACCCAGTACTTC
CASSLRQGATPRPGETQYF
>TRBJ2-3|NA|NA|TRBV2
TGTGCCAGCAATCGACAGACGGTCGCAGATACGCAGTATTTT
CASNRQTVADTQYF
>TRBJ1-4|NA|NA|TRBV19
TGTGCCAGTAGTACCGCCGGGGCCGCTGAGGAAAAACTGTTTTTT
CASSTAGAAEEKLFF
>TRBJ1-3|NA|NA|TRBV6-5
TGTGCCAGCAGCCCACCCGGGAGGACAAACACCATATATTTT
CASSPPGRTNTIYF
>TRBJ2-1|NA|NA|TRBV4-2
TGTGCCAGCAGAGGAGGGGATGAGCAGTTCTTC
CASRGGDEQFF
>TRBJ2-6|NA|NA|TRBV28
TGTGCCACCAAGATTAGCGGCTCTGGGGCCAACGTCCTGACTTTC
CATKISGSGANVLTF